A single sample gave rise to the 17 T cell receptor beta chains below, sequenced in a study of blood T cell repertoires in COVID-19. Assay used: immunoSEQ multiplex PCR; TCRdb lists only in-frame clones, some missing. The data contain tens of thousands of clones, roughly 84% of them singletons. The sequenced sample consisted of peripheral blood. All receptors derive from a man between 65 and 85 years old with acute or convalescent COVID-19.

The chain uses TRBV18 and TRBJ2-7; 10 bases line up with TRBD1. Losses at the gene ends were 3 bases for V and 6 bases for J; bases not matched to a gene: 2. Germline assignment: CDR1 KGHSH and CDR2 LQKENI. The length of the CDR3 is 13 residues. This chain's CDR3 is CASSPGTGAEQYF. The CDR3 DNA reads TGTGCCAGCTCACCTGGGACAGGGGCCGAGCAGTACTTC.

The rearrangement links TRBV5-1 to TRBJ1-2, with D tentatively TRBD1 (6 bases). The V and J ends lost 7 bases and 4 bases respectively, with 14 bases between them. The CDR3 spans 13 residues. Germline CDR1 and CDR2: SGHRS and YFSETQ. The chain's CDR3 is CASGPGTSYGYTF. The CDR3 nucleotides read TGCGCCAGCGGCCCCGGGACATCCTATGGCTACACCTTC.

V gene TRBV5-1 combines with J gene TRBJ1-3; 9 nucleotides agree with TRBD1. V shed 1 base and J 3 bases; nucleotides not matched to a gene: 8. The CDR3 length is 17 residues. Germline assignment: CDR1 SGHRS and CDR2 YFSETQ. In DNA, the CDR3 is TGCGCCAGCAGCTTGCCAAGGACAGGGGAGGATGGAAACACCATATATTTT. Protein product: CASSLPRTGEDGNTIYF.

The chain recombines TRBV6-5 with TRBJ2-1, with 8 positions matching TRBD2. From germline, CDR1 is MNHEY and CDR2 SVGAGI. The CDR3 runs 16 residues. The V and J ends lost 1 base and 1 base, in that order; junction bases with no gene match: 3. CDR3: CASSYWGGGSYNEQFF. CDR3 coding DNA: TGTGCCAGCAGTTACTGGGGCGGGGGGTCCTACAATGAGCAGTTCTTC.

The rearrangement uses TRBV7-2 and TRBJ1-2; 9 bases map to TRBD1. CDR3 size: 15 residues. V lost 5 bases, J lost 7 bases, and 11 bases stayed unmatched. CDR1 and CDR2 (germline): SGHTA, FQGNSA. CDR3 region: CASSPGTGSHGGYTF. CDR3 nucleotides: TGTGCCAGCAGCCCGGGGACAGGGTCGCATGGTGGCTACACCTTC.

The J gene is TRBJ2-1, the V gene TRBV5-1; 7 positions agree with TRBD1. V lost 4 bases, J lost 4 bases, and 11 bases stayed unmatched. This CDR3 is 16 amino acids long. CDR1 and CDR2 (germline): SGHRS, YFSETQ. The CDR3, as DNA: TGCGCCAGCAGCGACACAGGGGCCCAGGGGTACAATGAGCAGTTCTTC. As protein: CASSDTGAQGYNEQFF.

The gene calls are TRBV19 and TRBJ1-5; 8 bases fit TRBD1. The length of the CDR3 is 15 residues. V was clipped by 8 bases and J by 0 bases; unmatched bases: 6. Germline assignment: CDR1 LNHDA and CDR2 SQIVND (reference sequence). The CDR3 nucleotides read TGTGCCAGTCACAGGGGGGCGCATAGCAATCAGCCCCAGCATTTT. This sequence encodes CASHRGAHSNQPQHF.

The sample holds one count of this clone. The chain combines TRBV2 with TRBJ2-2, with unresolved D. This CDR3 spans 15 amino acids. CDR1 and CDR2 from the germline V gene are SNHLY and FYNNEI. Trimming removed 4 bases at V and 6 bases at J, with 15 bases between. The CDR3 reads CASSVYFGEAGELFF. CDR3 in DNA: TGTGCCAGCAGTGTTTACTTCGGTGAGGCCGGGGAGCTGTTTTTT.

The J gene is TRBJ2-5, the V gene TRBV18; possibly TRBD2 for D (5 bases). CDR3 length equals 13 residues. The germline CDR1 and CDR2 sequences are KGHSH and LQKENI. V gave up 2 bases and J gave up 3 bases, with 7 bases separating them. The DNA for the CDR3 is TGTGCCAGCTCACCAGGGCGGGAAGAGACCCAGTACTTC. This encodes CASSPGREETQYF.

The chain links TRBV30 to TRBJ1-2; tentatively, D is TRBD1 (6 bases). The CDR3 sequence is 13 residues long. V lost 1 base to trimming and J lost 6 bases, with 12 bases between them. Germline V gene lookup returns CDR1 GTSNPN and CDR2 SVGIG (reference sequence). The CDR3 protein is CAWSGTVPNGYTF. The CDR3 region has the DNA TGTGCCTGGAGTGGGACAGTTCCCAATGGCTACACCTTC.

Of note for this clone: At one boundary the junction diverges from the germline segment, which might be a read error. The V call is TRBV2, the J call TRBJ2-5; 10 bases align to TRBD1. The CDR3 sequence is 15 residues long. Germline lookup yields CDR1 SNHLY and CDR2 FYNNEI. The CDR3 protein is CASREGTGDVETQYF. CDR3 DNA: TGTGCCAGCAGGGAAGGGACAGGGGACGTGGAGACCCAGTACTTC. Variable domain in full (rest from reference TRBV2 and TRBJ2-5): EPEVTQTPSHQVTQMGQEVILRCVPISNHLYFYWYRQILGQKVEFLVSFYNNEISEKSEIFDDQFSVERPDGSNFTLKIRSTKLEDSAMYFCASREGTGDVETQYFGPGTRLLVL.

This clone was observed a handful of times. This chain joins TRBV18 and TRBJ1-5; a possible D gene is TRBD1 (5 bases). The germline V gene encodes CDR1 KGHSH and CDR2 LQKENI. Trimming removed 3 bases at V and 2 bases at J, with 17 bases between. CDR3 size: 17 residues. The chain's CDR3 is CASSPPGGPIGNQPQHF. The CDR3 DNA sequence: TGTGCCAGCTCACCCCCGGGGGGACCGATTGGCAATCAGCCCCAGCATTTT.

CDR3: CASSQQDRGGYQPQHF. DNA of the CDR3: TGCGCCAGCAGTCAACAGGACAGGGGGGGTTATCAGCCCCAGCATTTT. The V call is TRBV23-1, the J call TRBJ1-5; 10 nucleotides match TRBD1. TRBV23-1 is reported as an ORF; its role is uncertain. V shed 2 bases, J shed 5 bases, and the junction held 6 bases outside the gene matches. This CDR3 contains 16 residues.

There are a few counts of this clone. The chain has TRBV6-5 and TRBJ1-1; D unresolved. The CDR3 spans 15 residues. The ends were cut back, 5 bases at V and 5 bases at J, with 18 bases in the middle. CDR1 and CDR2 (germline): MNHEY, SVGAGI. CDR3 nucleotides: TGTGCCAGCAGTATCAGGTTCCCGCAAAGAACTGAAGCTTTCTTT. Protein sequence: CASSIRFPQRTEAFF.

The gene calls are TRBV5-6 and TRBJ1-1, with D possibly matching TRBD1 (5 bases). This CDR3 has 13 amino acids. CDR1 and CDR2 from the germline V gene are SGHDT and YYEEEE. Trimming took off 1 base at V and 4 bases at J, with 8 bases between the two ends. CDR3 sequence: CASSLTGGTEAFF. The CDR3, as DNA: TGTGCCAGCAGCTTGACGGGGGGCACTGAAGCTTTCTTT.

The chain recombines TRBV4-1 with TRBJ2-7; 10 nucleotides agree with TRBD2. Germline lookup yields CDR1 MGHRA and CDR2 YSYEKL. The CDR3 sequence is 15 residues long. V gave up 4 bases and J gave up 4 bases; unmatched junction bases: 7. This chain's CDR3 is CASSRLGLANYEQYF. In DNA, the CDR3 is TGCGCCAGCAGCCGCCTGGGACTAGCGAATTACGAGCAGTACTTC.

V is TRBV7-2 and J is TRBJ2-5; the match to TRBD2 covers 9 bases. Germline V CDR1 and CDR2: SGHTA, FQGNSA. Unmatched junction bases numbered 13, after V lost 0 bases and J lost 2 bases. There are 19 residues in the CDR3. The CDR3 DNA follows: TGTGCCAGCAGCTTAGCGTCGCCGTGGTCTAGCGGGGATCAAGAGACCCAGTACTTC. Protein: CASSLASPWSSGDQETQYF.